Listed below are T cell receptor beta chains from one sample, sequenced in a study of blood T cell repertoires in COVID-19. The data were produced by immunoSEQ multiplex PCR, yet TCRdb's version contains in-frame clones alone and is incomplete. The sample records roughly 75,000 clones, about 86% being singletons. The sample taken for sequencing was peripheral blood. The source is a man in his sixties or seventies with acute or convalescent COVID-19. CDR3s include the opening cysteine and the closing phenylalanine or tryptophan. The D gene is left open where the match is weak. Some rows mark clone size as missing; the rest say once, few, many or name a class of expanded clone.

>TRBV5-4|TRBJ1-1|TRBD1|NA
TGTGCCAGCAGCTTACAGGGGGGGACTGAAGCTTTCTTT
CASSLQGGTEAFF
>TRBV9|TRBJ2-1|TRBD1|NA
TGTGCCAGCAGCGTAGGACAGGGGGCCTACAATGAGCAGTTCTTC
CASSVGQGAYNEQFF
>TRBV9|TRBJ1-1|NA|NA
TGTGCCAGCAGCGTAGGGGGCTCTGAAGCTTTCTTT
CASSVGGSEAFF
>TRBV3-1/TRBV3-2|TRBJ2-2|TRBD1|NA
TGTGCCAGCAGCCAAGTTCGGGGACAGGGGCGGGGCACCGGGGAGCTGTTTTTT
CASSQVRGQGRGTGELFF
>TRBV19|TRBJ2-3|NA|few
TGTGCCAGTAGGGAGGAGAGGAACACAGATACGCAGTATTTT
CASREERNTDTQYF
>TRBV5-1|TRBJ1-1|NA|NA
TGCGCCAGCAGCGTACAGGGTAACACTGAAGCTTTCTTT
CASSVQGNTEAFF
>TRBV6-6|TRBJ2-2|NA|NA
TGTGCCAGCACCCCCGCGTACGCGTCCGGGGAGCTGTTTTTT
CASTPAYASGELFF
>TRBV6-6|TRBJ2-5|TRBD2|once
TGTGCCAGCACCCTAGCGGAGGCCCAAGAGACCCAGTACTTC
CASTLAEAQETQYF
>TRBV5-6|TRBJ2-7|TRBD1|NA
TGTGCCAGCAGCTTGCAAGGACAGGGGGATGAGCAGTACTTC
CASSLQGQGDEQYF
>TRBV25-1|TRBJ1-5|TRBD1|NA
TGTGCCAGCAGTGAGACAGGGGGCGATCAGCCCCAGCATTTT
CASSETGGDQPQHF
>TRBV5-1|TRBJ2-7|TRBD1|NA
TGCGCCAGCAGCTTGGGGTCGGGACAGGGGGCATCTGGGCAGTACTTC
CASSLGSGQGASGQYF
>TRBV7-8|TRBJ1-1|TRBD1|NA
TGTGCCAGCAGCATTACCTTTACGACAGGGGGCAATCGCACTGAAGCTTTCTTT
CASSITFTTGGNRTEAFF
>TRBV30|TRBJ2-3|TRBD2|once
TGTGCCAGAGGGACTAGCGGGGACACAGATACGCAGTATTTT
CARGTSGDTDTQYF
>TRBV6-1|TRBJ2-7|TRBD2|NA
TGTGCCAGCAGTGAAGAAGGGACTAGCGGCTCCTACGAGCAGTACTTC
CASSEEGTSGSYEQYF
>TRBV6-5|TRBJ1-4|NA|once
TGTGCCAGCAGCTTCAGTGAGGAACTTGAAAAACTGTTTTTT
CASSFSEELEKLFF
>TRBV7-2|TRBJ1-6|NA|NA
TGTGCCAGCAGCTTAGGAACGGCAGGTGGGAATTCACCCCTCCACTTT
CASSLGTAGGNSPLHF
>TRBV5-1|TRBJ2-1|TRBD2|NA
TGCGCCAGCAGCTTGGGGGACTACTCATACGATGAGCAGTTCTTC
CASSLGDYSYDEQFF
>TRBV5-6|TRBJ1-4|TRBD1|NA
TGTGCCAGCAGCTTTGGGACAGGGGTTCAAAAACTGTTTTTT
CASSFGTGVQKLFF
>TRBV6-1|TRBJ2-1|NA|NA
TGTGCCAGCAGTGAAGGCGGCTTATTTCTTTACAATGAGCAGTTCTTC
CASSEGGLFLYNEQFF
>TRBV24-1|TRBJ2-5|NA|NA
TGTGCCACCAGTGATCCGACACAGGGCTTGGGGGAGACCCAGTACTTC
CATSDPTQGLGETQYF
>TRBV9|TRBJ1-6|NA|NA
TGTGCCAGCAGCGTAGAAAGCGGGATGGAAGATCCACCCCTCCACTTT
CASSVESGMEDPPLHF
>TRBV9|TRBJ2-2|NA|NA
TGTGCCAGCAGCGTAGCGGGAGCGAACACCGGGGAGCTGTTTTTT
CASSVAGANTGELFF
>TRBV7-6|TRBJ2-1|TRBD2|NA
TGTGCCAGCAGCTCCCTACTGGGGACGGGGGGTGAGCAGTTCTTC
CASSSLLGTGGEQFF
>TRBV19|TRBJ2-3|TRBD2|NA
TGTGCCAGTAGTGGGGGACTAGCGGAAAGCACAGATACGCAGTATTTT
CASSGGLAESTDTQYF
>TRBV11-3|TRBJ2-3|TRBD2|NA
TGTGCCAGCAGTCCTGGGACTAGCGGAGATACGCAGTATTTT
CASSPGTSGDTQYF
>TRBV7-2|TRBJ2-1|TRBD1|NA
TGTGCCAGCAGCTTAGCCTCGGGGACAGGCTTCGGGTCTGAGCAGTTCTTC
CASSLASGTGFGSEQFF
>TRBV5-1|TRBJ2-7|TRBD2|few
TGCGCCAGCAGCCTGGAACTAGCGGGAGTCCCCGAGCAGTACTTC
CASSLELAGVPEQYF
>TRBV19|TRBJ2-1|TRBD2|NA
TGTGCCAGTAAATCGGCGGGAGGTGGAAATGAGCAGTTCTTC
CASKSAGGGNEQFF
>TRBV3-1/TRBV3-2|TRBJ2-1|TRBD2|NA
TGTGCCAGCAGCCAAGAGGGGAGGGACTCCTACAATGAGCAGTTCTTC
CASSQEGRDSYNEQFF